The T cell receptor beta chain under discussion was sequenced for a study of T cells in Graves' hyperthyroidism and ophthalmopathy. The patients, who ranged from 18 to 65 in age, presented with newly diagnosed hyperthyroidism lasting under 2 months. Researchers barred patients who had uncontrolled infection, other autoimmune disease, pregnancy or lactation. V shed 3 bases and J shed 10 bases, with 21 bases lying between them. This CDR3 has 15 amino acids. Germline V lookup: CDR1 LNHNV, CDR2 YYDKDF (reference sequence). TCR beta CDR3 regions were amplified from RNA. The HTBI primer set was used in a first-round RT-PCR of the TCR CDR3. TCRdb ran MiXCR on the multiplex PCR reads and lists one entry per CDR3 protein. The data hold some 800,000 distinct CDR3 sequences, with approximately 40% observed a single time.

The sequenced sample was blood. The TCR was taken from a man aged 18 to 29 with Graves' hyperthyroidism. V usage is TRBV15 and J usage is TRBJ1-2; a possible D gene is TRBD1 (6 bases). The CDR3 DNA follows: TGTGCCACCAGCAGCTTAGAGGGGGGGATCATGGACTACACCTTC. Protein: CATSSLEGGIMDYTF.